The 5 T cell receptor beta chains reported below all come from one sample, sequenced in a study of shared clonotypes between healthy human individuals. The protocol was immunoSEQ multiplex PCR, while the TCRdb copy is restricted to in-frame clones and leaves out a portion. The sample shows over 950,000 clones, around 77% of them seen only once. The sample comprised memory CD4+ T cells from PBMCs. Indicated subset: CD45RA-negative fraction. The receptors stem from a man younger than 35 in good health. Some clones in this sample may be carry-over from other donors' samples.

The chain has TRBV5-4 and TRBJ1-1; D might be TRBD1 (6 bases). The CDR3 is made up of 13 amino acids. V lost 0 bases and J 6 bases, leaving 9 bases between the germline ends. CDR1 and CDR2 from the germline V gene are SGHNT and YYREEE (reference sequence). The CDR3 sequence: CASSLDRAAEAFF. The CDR3 region has the DNA TGTGCCAGCAGCTTGGACAGGGCGGCTGAAGCTTTCTTT. The full variable domain, rest sourced from reference TRBV5-4 and TRBJ1-1, is ETGVTQSPTHLIKTRGQQVTLRCSSQSGHNTVSWYQQALGQGPQFIFQYYREEENGRGNFPPRFSGLQFPNYSSELNVNALELDDSALYLCASSLDRAAEAFFGQGTRLTVV.

A remark on this clone: This may arise from a read error, as a much more abundant clone is one base away. This rearrangement joins TRBV4-2 to TRBJ1-5; TRBD1 aligns across 10 bases. This CDR3 region has 16 residues. Germline CDR1 is LGHNA and CDR2 is YNFKEQ. After removal of 1 base from V and 5 bases from J, the junction contained 5 bases not matched to a gene. The DNA of the CDR3 is TGTGCCAGCAGCCAAGGGGGGACAGGGGACTATCAGCCCCAGCATTTT. Amino acid sequence: CASSQGGTGDYQPQHF.

As to this clone: The sample contains more than one DNA sequence encoding this CDR3. The CDR3 region has the DNA TGTGCCAGCAGCTTAGCACCAGTCAGCTACGAGCAGTACTTC. Translated: CASSLAPVSYEQYF. The chain combines TRBV7-2 with TRBJ2-7; D uncertain. V lost 0 bases and J 3 bases, leaving 9 bases between the germline ends. The CDR3 is 14 amino acids. Germline loops: CDR1 SGHTA, CDR2 FQGNSA. Based on the CDR3 plus reference TRBV7-2 and TRBJ2-7, the full variable domain is GAGVSQSPSNKVTEKGKDVELRCDPISGHTALYWYRQSLGQGLEFLIYFQGNSAPDKSGLPSDRFSAERTGGSVSTLTIQRTQQEDSAVYLCASSLAPVSYEQYFGPGTRLTVT.

This clone has only one observation. CDR3 sequence: CASAWDQGTDTQYF. CDR3 nucleotides: TGTGCCAGCGCCTGGGACCAAGGTACAGATACGCAGTATTTT. J is TRBJ2-3 and V is TRBV2; perhaps D is TRBD1 or TRBD2 (5 bases each). Germline CDR1 is SNHLY and CDR2 is FYNNEI. CDR3 length: 14 amino acids. V was pared by 8 bases and J by 3 bases, with 15 bases between.

The chain employs TRBV7-9 and TRBJ1-1; D unresolved. V shed 2 bases and J shed 1 base, with 8 bases lying between them. The CDR3 contains 14 residues. Germline assignment: CDR1 SEHNR and CDR2 FQNEAQ (reference sequence). CDR3 in amino acids: CASSLSRRNTEAFF. CDR3 DNA sequence: TGTGCCAGCAGCTTATCGCGGAGGAACACTGAAGCTTTCTTT.